The clone carrying this TCR beta chain was detected a few times. Its antigen remains unidentified. This entry is derived from a study of shared clonotypes between healthy human individuals. Study-wide points: Generation probability values for non-shared clonotypes were lower than those for clonotypes shared by all four donors.

The donors, all of them Caucasian adults, lived in Nashville, Tennessee. Genomic DNA from each subset was divided evenly over several immunoSEQ plates. Original handling: ImmunoSEQ only sent back junction sequences with no quality scores, so filtering was done differently. Repertoires were generated with immunoSEQ multiplex PCR, while TCRdb's copy carries only in-frame clones and drops some. D and trimming come from the DNA, and the V and J calls and clone size come from that table. The sample has more than 550,000 clones; roughly two thirds are singletons. The germline CDR1 and CDR2 sequences are LGHNA and YSLEER. Trimming left V 1 base short and J 5 bases short, with 8 bases between. This CDR3 comprises 13 residues.

This TCR derives from a woman in her thirties in good health. The source material was memory CD4+ T cells sorted from blood. Stated subset: CD45RA-negative fraction. The chain uses TRBV4-3 and TRBJ1-2; possible D gene TRBD1, 6 bases. CDR3 DNA: TGCGCCAGCAGCCAAGGGACAGATTATGGCTACACCTTC. Translated, it gives CASSQGTDYGYTF.